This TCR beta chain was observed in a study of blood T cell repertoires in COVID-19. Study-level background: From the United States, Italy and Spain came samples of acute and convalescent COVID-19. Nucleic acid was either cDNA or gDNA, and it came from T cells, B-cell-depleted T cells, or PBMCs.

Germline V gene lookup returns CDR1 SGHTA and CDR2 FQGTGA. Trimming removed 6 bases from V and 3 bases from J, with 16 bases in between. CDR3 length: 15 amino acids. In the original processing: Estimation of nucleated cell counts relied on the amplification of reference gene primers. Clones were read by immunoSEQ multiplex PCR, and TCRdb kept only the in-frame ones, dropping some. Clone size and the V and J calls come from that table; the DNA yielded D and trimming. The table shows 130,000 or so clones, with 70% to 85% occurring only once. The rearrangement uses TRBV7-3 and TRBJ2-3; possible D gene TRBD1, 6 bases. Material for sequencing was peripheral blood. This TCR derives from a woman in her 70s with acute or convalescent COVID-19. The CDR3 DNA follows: TGTGCCAGCAGTCTAACAGGGTTTGGGACAGATACGCAGTATTTT. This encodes CASSLTGFGTDTQYF.